This paragraph covers one T cell receptor beta chain sequence. This entry belongs to a study of T cells in Graves' hyperthyroidism and ophthalmopathy. At the level of the study: At the time of initial diagnosis and before any treatment, peripheral blood was collected.

Patients affected by ophthalmopathy presented a Clinical Activity Score of at least 3, a NOSPECS grade of at least 4, and disease duration below 3 months. PBMCs were derived from 7.5 to 10 ml fresh peripheral blood. The TCR beta CDR3 regions underwent amplification using RNA transcripts as the source. Initially, a first-round RT-PCR of the TCR CDR3 employed the HTBI primer set. MiXCR, applied by TCRdb to the multiplex PCR reads, yields one record per CDR3 protein. The repertoire has around 600,000 distinct CDR3 sequences, about 14% of them found once; the top ten carry about 12%. The receptor was derived from a woman between 50 and 59 years old with Graves' ophthalmopathy. Sequencing input: blood.

Here the CDR3 DNA reads TGCAGTGCTGAGTGGACTAGCGGGAGATCCTACGAGCAGTACTTC. Translation gives CSAEWTSGRSYEQYF. The rearrangement joins TRBV20-1 to TRBJ2-7; 13 bases align to TRBD2. J was trimmed by 1 base and V by 5 bases; bases with no gene match: 5. Germline CDR1 reads DFQATT; CDR2 reads SNEGSKA (reference sequence). This CDR3 has 15 residues.